What follows are 4 T cell receptor beta chains derived from one specimen sequenced in a study of Ad26.COV2.S vaccination and SARS-CoV-2 variants. TCRdb keeps only in-frame clones here, not all; method: immunoSEQ multiplex PCR. The sample has 250,000 or so clones, around nine tenths seen once. Regarding treatment: approximately 18 received Ad26.COV2.S at low or high dose, single or two shots; 5 received placebo; per-sample allocation not given. Samples were taken on day 63 after the first vaccine or placebo injection. The sequences come from peripheral blood, collected in a trial of Ad26.COV2.S vaccine versus placebo. These receptors originate from a person aged 18-65 years who received the Ad26.COV2.S COVID-19 vaccine or a placebo.

V is TRBV6-1 and J is TRBJ2-4; D gene uncertain. CDR3 length equals 12 residues. V dropped 3 bases and J dropped 6 bases, with 6 bases sitting between them. CDR1 is MNHNS and CDR2 is SASEGT in the germline V gene. CDR3 bases: TGTGCCAGCAGTGATCCGGGAAACATTCAGTACTTC. Its translation is CASSDPGNIQYF.

The CDR3 is CASSHLKGLAGNTGELFF. DNA of the CDR3: TGTGCCAGCAGCCACTTAAAAGGACTAGCGGGGAACACCGGGGAGCTGTTTTTT. V usage is TRBV3-1 (or the pseudogene TRBV3-2) and J usage is TRBJ2-2; 11 nucleotides line up with TRBD2. Trimming at V came to 3 bases and at J to 1 base, leaving 7 bases not matched to a gene. The CDR3 is 18 amino acids. Germline CDR1 and CDR2: LGHDT and YNNKEL (reference sequence).

A few counts support this clone. The chain has TRBV29-1 and TRBJ2-7; D gene uncertain. Germline V gene data show CDR1 as SQVTM and CDR2 as ANQGSEA. The CDR3 extends over 11 amino acids. The V and J ends lost 8 bases and 1 base respectively, with 9 bases between them. CDR3 nucleotide sequence: TGCAGCCCGAGGTCTTCCTACGAGCAGTACGTC. This codes for CSPRSSYEQYV.

This chain links TRBV7-2 with TRBJ2-2; D is unclear. Germline-derived CDR1 and CDR2 are SGHTA and FQGNSA. V lost 5 bases, J lost 6 bases, and 13 bases lay in between. The CDR3 length is 14 residues. The DNA of the CDR3 is TGTGCCAGCAGCCGCCTTTTTGGTCCCGGGGAGCTGTTTTTT. This encodes CASSRLFGPGELFF.